This TCR beta chain was recovered during a study of breast tumors, draining lymph nodes, adjacent tissues. Study outcomes and limitations: Luminal-like breast cancer showed significantly higher tumor–nontumor repertoire similarity than basal-like. Compared with lymph nodes, tumors were less diverse; compared with nontumor tissue, more. The lymph node origin of tumor T cells was framed as consistent with a hypothesis, not demonstrated. Findings are consistent with lymph node origin and intratumoral expansion of most tumor T cells.

TCRdb reprocessed the multiplex PCR reads with MiXCR, giving one entry per CDR3 protein. The sample records more than 200,000 distinct CDR3 sequences, approximately 29% being singletons. Samples came from axillary lymph nodes draining the breast cancer. This clonotype was found many times. The antigen remains undetermined. The CDR3 is 17 amino acids. The V and J ends lost 0 bases and 3 bases, in that order; junction bases with no gene match: 8. Germline CDR1 and CDR2: SGHKS and YYEKEE (reference sequence). Source material: axillary lymph node tissue. J is TRBJ2-1 and V is TRBV5-5; 8 nucleotides line up with TRBD1. This clonotype originated in a female donor with breast cancer. Some clones in this sample may be carry-over from other donors' samples. In nucleotides, the CDR3 is TGTGCCAGCAGCTTGGGGCCCGGACAGGGACACTACAATGAGCAGTTCTTC. This gives the protein CASSLGPGQGHYNEQFF. The full variable domain, rest sourced from reference TRBV5-5 and TRBJ2-1, is DAGVTQSPTHLIKTRGQQVTLRCSPISGHKSVSWYQQVLGQGPQFIFQYYEKEERGRGNFPDRFSARQFPNYSSELNVNALLLGDSALYLCASSLGPGQGHYNEQFFGPGTRLTVL.